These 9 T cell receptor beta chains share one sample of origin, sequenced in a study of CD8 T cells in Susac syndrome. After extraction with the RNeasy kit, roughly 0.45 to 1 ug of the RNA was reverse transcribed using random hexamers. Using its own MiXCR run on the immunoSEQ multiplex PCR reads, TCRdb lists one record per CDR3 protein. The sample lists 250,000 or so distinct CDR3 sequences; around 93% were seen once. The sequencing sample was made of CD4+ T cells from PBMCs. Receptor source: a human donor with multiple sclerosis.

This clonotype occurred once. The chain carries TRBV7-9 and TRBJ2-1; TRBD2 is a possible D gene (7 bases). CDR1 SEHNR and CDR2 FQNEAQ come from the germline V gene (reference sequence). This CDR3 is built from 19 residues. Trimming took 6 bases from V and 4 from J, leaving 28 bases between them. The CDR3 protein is CASSPLARRGLRAYNEQFF. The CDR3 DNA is TGTGCCAGCAGTCCCCTCGCGAGGCGGGGGCTAAGGGCGTACAATGAGCAGTTCTTC.

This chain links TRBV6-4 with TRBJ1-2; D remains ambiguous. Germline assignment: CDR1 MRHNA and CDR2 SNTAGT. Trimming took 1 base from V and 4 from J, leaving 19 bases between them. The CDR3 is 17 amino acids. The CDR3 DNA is TGTGCCAGCAGTGACTTAATGGGAGGTTCCATTTCCTATGGCTACACCTTC. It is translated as CASSDLMGGSISYGYTF.

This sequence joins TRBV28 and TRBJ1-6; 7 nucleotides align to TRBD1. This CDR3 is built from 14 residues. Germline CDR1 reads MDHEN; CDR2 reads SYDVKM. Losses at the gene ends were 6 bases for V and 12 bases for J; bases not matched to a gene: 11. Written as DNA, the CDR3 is TGTGCCAGCAGCAAGAGACAGGGCCGGGTACCCCTCCACTTT. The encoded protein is CASSKRQGRVPLHF.

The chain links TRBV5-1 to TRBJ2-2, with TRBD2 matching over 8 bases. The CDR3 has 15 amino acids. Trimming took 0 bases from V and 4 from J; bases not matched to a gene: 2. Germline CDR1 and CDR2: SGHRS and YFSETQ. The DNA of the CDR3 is TGCGCCAGCAGCTTGGAGGGACTAGTCACCGGGGAGCTGTTTTTT. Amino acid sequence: CASSLEGLVTGELFF.

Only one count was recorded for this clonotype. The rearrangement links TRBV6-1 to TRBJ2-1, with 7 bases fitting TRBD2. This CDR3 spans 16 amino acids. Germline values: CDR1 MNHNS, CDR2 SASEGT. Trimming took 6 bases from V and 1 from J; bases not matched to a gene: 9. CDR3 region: CASRGGAGISYNEQFF. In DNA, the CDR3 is TGTGCCAGCAGGGGGGGAGCGGGGATATCCTACAATGAGCAGTTCTTC.

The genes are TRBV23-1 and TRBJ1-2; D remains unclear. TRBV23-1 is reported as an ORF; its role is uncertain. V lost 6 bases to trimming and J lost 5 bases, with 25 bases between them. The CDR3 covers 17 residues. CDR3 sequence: CASSHEDLEGSSYGYTF. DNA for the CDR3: TGCGCCAGCAGCCACGAGGACCTCGAAGGGAGTTCTTATGGCTACACCTTC.

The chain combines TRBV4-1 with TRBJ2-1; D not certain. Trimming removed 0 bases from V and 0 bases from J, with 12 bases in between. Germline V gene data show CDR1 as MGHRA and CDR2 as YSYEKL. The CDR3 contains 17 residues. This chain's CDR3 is CASSQDRSLFSYNEQFF. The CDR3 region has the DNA TGCGCCAGCAGCCAAGATCGATCCCTCTTCTCCTACAATGAGCAGTTCTTC.

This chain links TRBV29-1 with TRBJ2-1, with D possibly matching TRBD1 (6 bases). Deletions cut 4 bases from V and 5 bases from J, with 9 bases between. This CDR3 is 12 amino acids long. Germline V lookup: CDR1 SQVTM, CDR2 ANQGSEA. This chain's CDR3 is CSVADSDNEQFF. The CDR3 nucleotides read TGCAGCGTTGCGGACAGCGACAATGAGCAGTTCTTC.

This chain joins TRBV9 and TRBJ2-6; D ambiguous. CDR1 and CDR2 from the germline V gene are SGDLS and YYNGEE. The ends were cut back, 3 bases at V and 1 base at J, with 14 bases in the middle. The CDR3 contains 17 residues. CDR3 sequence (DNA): TGTGCCAGCAGCGGCCCAGGACGGAGTTCTGGGGCCAACGTCCTGACTTTC. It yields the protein CASSGPGRSSGANVLTF.